This T cell receptor beta chain was recorded in a study of blood T cell repertoires in COVID-19. Study-wide background: Specimens from acute and convalescent COVID-19 originated in the United States, Italy and Spain. T cells, B-cell-depleted T cells, or PBMCs provided the cDNA or gDNA that served as material.

The CDR3 spans 16 residues. V lost 1 base and J 0 bases, leaving 11 bases between the germline ends. CDR1 SGHRS and CDR2 YFSETQ come from the germline V gene. Followed over time, Seattle patients had been enrolled while infection was active. Per the original data handling: Cell counts per sample came from amplifying reference gene primers. This table comes from immunoSEQ multiplex PCR, and its TCRdb copy is limited to in-frame clones, with some not included. That table supplies the V and J calls and clone size; D and trimming were determined from the DNA. Counted here are more than 200,000 clones, approximately 86% occurring once; the ten biggest clones make up roughly 5%.

The sequence was collected from a woman aged 60 to 75 with COVID-19, enrolled during active disease. This chain uses TRBV5-1 with TRBJ1-3; D is perhaps TRBD1 (6 bases). Sequenced sample: peripheral blood. The chain's CDR3 is CASSLMQGLSGNTIYF. For the CDR3, the DNA is TGCGCCAGCAGCTTGATGCAGGGGCTCTCTGGAAACACCATATATTTT.